This T cell receptor beta chain comes out of a study of blood T cell repertoires in COVID-19. Study in general: Researchers got acute and convalescent COVID-19 samples from the United States, Italy and Spain. The cDNA or gDNA used as material had been derived from T cells, B-cell-depleted T cells, or PBMCs.

Per the study methods: The authors estimated nucleated cell counts from reference gene primer amplification. TCRdb's copy holds only in-frame clones and misses some; the assay was immunoSEQ multiplex PCR. That table is the source of V, J and clone size, and D and trimming were worked out from the DNA. In the table there are fewer than 400,000 clones, 85% of which are singletons. CDR3 length: 15 amino acids. Germline lookup yields CDR1 GTSNPN and CDR2 SVGIG (reference sequence). V trimming: 0 bases; J trimming: 3 bases; junction bases outside the gene matches: 4. The sample taken for sequencing was peripheral blood. This chain connects TRBV30 to TRBJ2-7, with TRBD1 identical over 11 bases. The receptor was isolated from a woman aged 18-30 years with acute or convalescent COVID-19. The DNA of the CDR3 is TGTGCCTGGAGTGTACGGGACAGGGGGATCTACGAGCAGTACTTC. This sequence encodes CAWSVRDRGIYEQYF.